The 7 T cell receptor beta chains presented below share a single source sample, sequenced in a study of blood T cell repertoires in COVID-19. Only in-frame clones appear in the TCRdb table, and some are missing; sequencing was by immunoSEQ multiplex PCR. Of under 130,000 clones listed, 70% to 85% are singletons. The sample consisted of peripheral blood. Every receptor here comes from an older man with active or convalescent COVID-19.

This sequence joins TRBV28 and TRBJ1-5, with D perhaps matching TRBD1 (6 bases). V was pared by 6 bases and J by 4 bases, with 13 bases between. CDR3 length: 14 amino acids. Germline CDR1 and CDR2: MDHEN and SYDVKM. The CDR3 nucleotides read TGTGCCAGCAGGTTGGGGGCAGGTAATCAGCCCCAGCATTTT. This encodes CASRLGAGNQPQHF. The entire variable domain, with the rest obtained from reference TRBV28 and TRBJ1-5, is as follows: DVKVTQSSRYLVKRTGEKVFLECVQDMDHENMFWYRQDPGLGLRLIYFSYDVKMKEKGDIPEGYSVSREKKERFSLILESASTNQTSMYLCASRLGAGNQPQHFGDGTRLSIL.

This clone came up a few times. The chain is built from TRBV6-5 and TRBJ1-6, with D possibly TRBD1 on 6 matching bases. The CDR3 extends over 14 amino acids. Germline V lookup: CDR1 MNHEY, CDR2 SVGAGI. V gave up 4 bases and J gave up 7 bases, with 11 bases separating them. CDR3 nucleotide sequence: TGTGCCAGCAGTTGGACAGAAGGGAATTCACCCCTCCACTTT. As protein: CASSWTEGNSPLHF.

The rearrangement uses TRBV23-1 and TRBJ2-6, with 7 bases identical to TRBD1. Being an ORF, TRBV23-1 has a function that is uncertain. The J segment lost 3 bases and the V segment lost 2 bases, leaving 10 bases of the junction unmatched. This CDR3 comprises 18 residues. The CDR3 DNA follows: TGCGCCAGCAGTCAAACCGTTAAGGGGGCGCATGGGGCCAACGTCCTGACTTTC. Its translation: CASSQTVKGAHGANVLTF.

The genes are TRBV2 and TRBJ2-7, with TRBD2 matching 9 bases. CDR3 size: 15 residues. The germline V gene encodes CDR1 SNHLY and CDR2 FYNNEI. The V and J ends lost 2 bases and 0 bases, in that order; junction bases with no gene match: 2. The CDR3: CASSERREGSYEQYF. In DNA, the CDR3 is TGTGCCAGCAGTGAACGGCGGGAGGGCTCCTACGAGCAGTACTTC.

Ten or more counts support this clone. The chain has TRBV2 and TRBJ2-7, with TRBD1 matching 11 bases. The CDR3 is made up of 14 amino acids. Germline loops: CDR1 SNHLY, CDR2 FYNNEI. J lost 5 bases, V lost 6 bases, and 6 bases had no gene match. In DNA form, the CDR3 reads TGTGCCAGCAGCCGGACAGGGGGCTATGACGAGCAGTACTTC. Protein: CASSRTGGYDEQYF.

This clone was picked up one time. The chain recombines TRBV27 with TRBJ1-5, with 9 bases matching TRBD1. The CDR3 sequence is 17 residues long. Germline values: CDR1 MNHEY, CDR2 SMNVEV (reference sequence). V gave up 2 bases and J gave up 4 bases; unmatched junction bases: 9. CDR3 region: CASSLGWGQGRNQPQHF. In DNA, the CDR3 is TGTGCCAGCAGTTTAGGGTGGGGACAGGGAAGGAATCAGCCCCAGCATTTT.

The chain links TRBV5-1 to TRBJ1-2, with D possibly being TRBD1 (5 bases). Germline V gene data show CDR1 as SGHRS and CDR2 as YFSETQ. The CDR3 consists of 14 residues. The ends were cut back, 4 bases at V and 4 bases at J, with 14 bases in the middle. The CDR3 sequence is CASSVGGTGYGYTF. CDR3 DNA: TGCGCCAGCAGCGTGGGGGGGACTGGCTATGGCTACACCTTC.